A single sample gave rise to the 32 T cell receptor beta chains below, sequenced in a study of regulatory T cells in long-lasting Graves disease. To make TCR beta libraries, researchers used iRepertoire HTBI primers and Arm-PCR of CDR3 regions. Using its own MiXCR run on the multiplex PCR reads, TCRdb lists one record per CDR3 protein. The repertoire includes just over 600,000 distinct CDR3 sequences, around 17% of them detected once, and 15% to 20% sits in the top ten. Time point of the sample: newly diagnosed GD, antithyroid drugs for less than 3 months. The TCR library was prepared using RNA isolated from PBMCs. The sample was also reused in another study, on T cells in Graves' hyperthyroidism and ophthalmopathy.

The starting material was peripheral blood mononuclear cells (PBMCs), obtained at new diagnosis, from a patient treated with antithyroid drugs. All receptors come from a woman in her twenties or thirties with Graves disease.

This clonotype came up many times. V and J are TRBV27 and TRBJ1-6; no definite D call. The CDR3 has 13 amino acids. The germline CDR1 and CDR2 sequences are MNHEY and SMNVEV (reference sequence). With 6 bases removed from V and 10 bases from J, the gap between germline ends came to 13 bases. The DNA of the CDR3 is TGTGCCAGCAGGCTCTCCCTAGGATCACCCCTCCACTTT. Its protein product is CASRLSLGSPLHF.

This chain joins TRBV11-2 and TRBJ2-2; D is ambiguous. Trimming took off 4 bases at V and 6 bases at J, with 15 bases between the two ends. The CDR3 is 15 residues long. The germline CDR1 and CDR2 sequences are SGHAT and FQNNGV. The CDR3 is CASSSKVFPPGELFF. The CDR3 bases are TGTGCCAGCAGCTCTAAAGTTTTTCCTCCCGGGGAGCTGTTTTTT.

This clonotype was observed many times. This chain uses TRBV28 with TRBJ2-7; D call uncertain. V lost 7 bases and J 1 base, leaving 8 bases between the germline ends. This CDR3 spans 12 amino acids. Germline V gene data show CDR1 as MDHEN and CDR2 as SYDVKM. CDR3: CASMHGSYEQYF. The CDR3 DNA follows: TGTGCCAGCATGCATGGATCCTACGAGCAGTACTTC.

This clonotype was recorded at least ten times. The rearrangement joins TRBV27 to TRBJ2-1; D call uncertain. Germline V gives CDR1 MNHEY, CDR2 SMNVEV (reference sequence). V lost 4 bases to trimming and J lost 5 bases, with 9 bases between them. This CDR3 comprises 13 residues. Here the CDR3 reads CASSSRPHNEQFF. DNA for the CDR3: TGTGCCAGCAGTTCTCGGCCCCACAATGAGCAGTTCTTC.

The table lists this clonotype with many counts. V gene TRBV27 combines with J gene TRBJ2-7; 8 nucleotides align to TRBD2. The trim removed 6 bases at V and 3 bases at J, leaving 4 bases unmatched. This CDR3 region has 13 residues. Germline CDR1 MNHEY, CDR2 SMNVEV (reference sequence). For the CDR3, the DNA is TGTGCCAGCAGCCACGGGAGGGTCTACGAGCAGTACTTC. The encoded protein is CASSHGRVYEQYF.

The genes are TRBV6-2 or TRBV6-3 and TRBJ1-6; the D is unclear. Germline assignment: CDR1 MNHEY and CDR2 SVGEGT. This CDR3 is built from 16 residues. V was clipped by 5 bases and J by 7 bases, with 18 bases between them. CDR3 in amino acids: CASSDDDRAPNSPLHF. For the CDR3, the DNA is TGTGCCAGCAGTGACGATGACCGGGCCCCAAATTCACCCCTCCACTTT.

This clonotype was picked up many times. This CDR3 reads CASSGGKYEQYF. In nucleotides, the CDR3 is TGTGCCAGCAGCGGGGGGAAATACGAGCAGTACTTC. The gene calls are TRBV7-9 and TRBJ2-7, with D possibly matching TRBD2 (6 bases). Germline V lookup: CDR1 SEHNR, CDR2 FQNEAQ (reference sequence). CDR3 length equals 12 residues. V was trimmed by 5 bases and J by 4 bases, leaving 9 bases between them. Complete variable domain (other parts from reference TRBV7-9 and TRBJ2-7): DTGVSQNPRHKITKRGQNVTFRCDPISEHNRLYWYRQTLGQGPEFLTYFQNEAQLEKSRLLSDRFSAERPKGSFSTLEIQRTEQGDSAMYLCASSGGKYEQYFGPGTRLTVT.

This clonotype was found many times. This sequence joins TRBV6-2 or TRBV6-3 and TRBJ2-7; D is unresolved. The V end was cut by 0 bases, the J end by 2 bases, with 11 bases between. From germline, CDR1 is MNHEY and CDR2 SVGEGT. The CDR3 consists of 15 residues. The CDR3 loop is CASSYSPDLTYEQYF. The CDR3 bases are TGTGCCAGCAGTTACTCCCCGGACCTTACCTACGAGCAGTACTTC.

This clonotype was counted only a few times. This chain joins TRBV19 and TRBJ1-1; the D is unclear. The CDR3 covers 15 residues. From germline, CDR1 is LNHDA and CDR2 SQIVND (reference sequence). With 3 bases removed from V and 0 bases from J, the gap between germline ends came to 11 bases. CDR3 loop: CASSILRGMNTEAFF. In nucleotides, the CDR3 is TGTGCCAGTAGTATCCTGAGAGGGATGAACACTGAAGCTTTCTTT.

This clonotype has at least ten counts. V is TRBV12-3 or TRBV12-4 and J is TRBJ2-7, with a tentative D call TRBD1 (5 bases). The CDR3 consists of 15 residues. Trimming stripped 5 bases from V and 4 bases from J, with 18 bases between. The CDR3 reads CASSRHQDTAYEQYF. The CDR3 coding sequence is TGTGCCAGCAGTCGCCACCAGGACACCGCTTACGAGCAGTACTTC.

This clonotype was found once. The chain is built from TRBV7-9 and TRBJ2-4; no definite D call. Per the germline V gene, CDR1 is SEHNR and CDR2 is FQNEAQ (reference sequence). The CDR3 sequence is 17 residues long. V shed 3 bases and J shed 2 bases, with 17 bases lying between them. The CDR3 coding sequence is TGTGCCAGCAGCTTGTACGGTGGGGATGGGACCAAAAACATTCAGTACTTC. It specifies CASSLYGGDGTKNIQYF.

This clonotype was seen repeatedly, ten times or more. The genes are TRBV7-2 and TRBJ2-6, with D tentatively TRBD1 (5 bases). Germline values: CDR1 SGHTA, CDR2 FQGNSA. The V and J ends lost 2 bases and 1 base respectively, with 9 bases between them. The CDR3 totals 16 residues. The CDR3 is CASSLYRQSGANVLTF. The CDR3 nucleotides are TGTGCCAGCAGCTTATACAGGCAATCTGGGGCCAACGTCCTGACTTTC.

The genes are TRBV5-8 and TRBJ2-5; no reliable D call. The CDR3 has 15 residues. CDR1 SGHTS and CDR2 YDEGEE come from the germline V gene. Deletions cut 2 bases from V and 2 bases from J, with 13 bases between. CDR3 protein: CASSLAQPGQETQYF. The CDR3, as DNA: TGTGCCAGCAGCTTAGCACAGCCCGGTCAAGAGACCCAGTACTTC.

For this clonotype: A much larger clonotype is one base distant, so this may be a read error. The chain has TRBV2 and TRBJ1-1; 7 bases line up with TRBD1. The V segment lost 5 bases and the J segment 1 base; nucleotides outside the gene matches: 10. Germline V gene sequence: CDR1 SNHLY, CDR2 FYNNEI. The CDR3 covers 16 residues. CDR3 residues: CASSRDRAFTNTEAFF. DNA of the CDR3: TGTGCCAGCAGTCGGGACAGAGCATTTACGAACACTGAAGCTTTCTTT.

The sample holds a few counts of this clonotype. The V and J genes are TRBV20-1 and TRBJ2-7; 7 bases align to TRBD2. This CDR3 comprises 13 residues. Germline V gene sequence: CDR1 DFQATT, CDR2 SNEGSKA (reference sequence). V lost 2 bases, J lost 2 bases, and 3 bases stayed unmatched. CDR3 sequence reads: CSARKLATYEQYF. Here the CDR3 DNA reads TGCAGTGCTAGAAAACTAGCGACCTACGAGCAGTACTTC.

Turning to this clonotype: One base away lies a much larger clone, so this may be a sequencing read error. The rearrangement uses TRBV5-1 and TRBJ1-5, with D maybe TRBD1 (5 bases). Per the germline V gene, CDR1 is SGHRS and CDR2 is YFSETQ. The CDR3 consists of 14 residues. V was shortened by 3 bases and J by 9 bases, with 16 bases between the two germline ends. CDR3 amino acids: CASSSEVGGVPQHF. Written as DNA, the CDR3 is TGCGCCAGCAGCTCGGAAGTCGGGGGTGTGCCCCAGCATTTT.

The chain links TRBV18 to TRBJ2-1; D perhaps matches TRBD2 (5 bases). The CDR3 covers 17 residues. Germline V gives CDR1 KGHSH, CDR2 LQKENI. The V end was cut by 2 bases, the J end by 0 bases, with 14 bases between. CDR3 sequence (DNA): TGTGCCAGCTCACCAATTCTCGGAGGAAGCTCCTACAATGAGCAGTTCTTC. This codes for CASSPILGGSSYNEQFF.

CDR3 DNA sequence: TGTGCCACCAGTGAACTGGGACACGGCTACAATGAGCAGTTCTTC. Translation: CATSELGHGYNEQFF. V is TRBV24-1 and J is TRBJ2-1; tentatively, D is TRBD1 (6 bases). The germline V gene encodes CDR1 KGHDR and CDR2 SFDVKD. This CDR3 comprises 15 residues. V shed 4 bases and J shed 3 bases, with 12 bases lying between them.

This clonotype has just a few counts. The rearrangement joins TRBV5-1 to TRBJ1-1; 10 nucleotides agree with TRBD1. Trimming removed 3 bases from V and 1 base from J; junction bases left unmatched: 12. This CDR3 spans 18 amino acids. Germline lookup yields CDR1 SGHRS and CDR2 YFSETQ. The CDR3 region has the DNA TGCGCCAGCAGCTCATTAGGACAGGGGGTTGTAGGGAACACTGAAGCTTTCTTT. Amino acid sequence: CASSSLGQGVVGNTEAFF.

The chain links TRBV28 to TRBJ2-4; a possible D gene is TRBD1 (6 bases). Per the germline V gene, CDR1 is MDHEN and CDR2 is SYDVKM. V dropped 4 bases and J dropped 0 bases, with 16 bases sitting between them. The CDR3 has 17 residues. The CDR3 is CASSSPRGGVAKNIQYF. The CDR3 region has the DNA TGTGCCAGCAGTTCCCCAAGAGGGGGAGTAGCCAAAAACATTCAGTACTTC.

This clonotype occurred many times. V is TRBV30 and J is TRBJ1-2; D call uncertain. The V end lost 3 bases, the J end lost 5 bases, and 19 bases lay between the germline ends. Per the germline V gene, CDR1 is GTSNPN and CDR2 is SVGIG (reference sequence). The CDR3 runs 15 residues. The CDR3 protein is CAWRALVSGIYGYTF. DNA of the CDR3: TGTGCCTGGAGGGCCTTGGTGTCGGGAATTTATGGCTACACCTTC.

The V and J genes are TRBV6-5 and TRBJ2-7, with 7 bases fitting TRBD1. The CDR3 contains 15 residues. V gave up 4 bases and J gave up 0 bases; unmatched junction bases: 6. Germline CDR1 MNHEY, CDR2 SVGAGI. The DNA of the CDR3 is TGTGCCAGCAGTTCGAACCGGGACAGCTCCTACGAGCAGTACTTC. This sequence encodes CASSSNRDSSYEQYF.

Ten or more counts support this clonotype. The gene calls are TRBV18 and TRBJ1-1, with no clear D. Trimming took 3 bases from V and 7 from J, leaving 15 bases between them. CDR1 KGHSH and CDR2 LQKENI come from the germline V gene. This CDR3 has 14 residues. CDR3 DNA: TGTGCCAGCTCACCGACCCCTCCCGGAGGTGAAGCTTTCTTT. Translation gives CASSPTPPGGEAFF.

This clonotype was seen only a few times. The CDR3 DNA reads TGTGCCAGTAGAAGGGGGAGGGCCTGGGGGGAGACCCAGTACTTC. Its protein product is CASRRGRAWGETQYF. V and J are TRBV19 and TRBJ2-5, with a tentative D call TRBD2 (7 bases). This CDR3 spans 15 amino acids. Germline V gene data show CDR1 as LNHDA and CDR2 as SQIVND (reference sequence). V was pared by 6 bases and J by 5 bases, with 19 bases between.

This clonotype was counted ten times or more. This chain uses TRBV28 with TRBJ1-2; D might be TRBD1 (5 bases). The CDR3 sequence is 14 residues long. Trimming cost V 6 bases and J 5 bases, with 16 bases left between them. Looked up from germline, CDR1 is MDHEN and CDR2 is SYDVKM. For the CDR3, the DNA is TGTGCCAGCAGCCGAGACGGGACGGCTTATGGCTACACCTTC. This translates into CASSRDGTAYGYTF.

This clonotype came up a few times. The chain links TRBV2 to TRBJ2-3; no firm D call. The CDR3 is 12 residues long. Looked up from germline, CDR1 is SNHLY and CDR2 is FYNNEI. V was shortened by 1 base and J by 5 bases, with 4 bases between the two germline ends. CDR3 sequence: CASSEVVDTQYF. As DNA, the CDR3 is TGTGCCAGCAGTGAAGTTGTAGATACGCAGTATTTT.

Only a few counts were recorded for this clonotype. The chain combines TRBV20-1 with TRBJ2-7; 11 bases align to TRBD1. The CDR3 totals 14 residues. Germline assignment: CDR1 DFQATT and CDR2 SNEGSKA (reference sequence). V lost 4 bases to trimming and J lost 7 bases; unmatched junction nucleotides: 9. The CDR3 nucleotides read TGCAGTGCTACCCCCGGGACAGGGGGTTTTGAGCAGTACTTC. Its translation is CSATPGTGGFEQYF.

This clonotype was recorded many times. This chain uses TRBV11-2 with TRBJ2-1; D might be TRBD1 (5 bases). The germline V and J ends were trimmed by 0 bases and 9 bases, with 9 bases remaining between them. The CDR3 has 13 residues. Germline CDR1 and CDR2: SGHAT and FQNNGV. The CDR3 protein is CASSLDRAAEQFF. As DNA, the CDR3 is TGTGCCAGCAGCTTAGACAGGGCCGCTGAGCAGTTCTTC.

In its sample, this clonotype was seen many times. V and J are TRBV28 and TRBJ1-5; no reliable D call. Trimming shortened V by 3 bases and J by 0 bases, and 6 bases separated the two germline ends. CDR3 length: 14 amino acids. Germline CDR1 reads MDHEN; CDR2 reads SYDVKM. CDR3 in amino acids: CASSLALSNQPQHF. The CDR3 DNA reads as TGTGCCAGCAGTTTGGCCCTTAGCAATCAGCCCCAGCATTTT.

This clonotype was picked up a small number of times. The CDR3 is CASSLHPGQVGDGYTF. CDR3 bases: TGTGCCAGCAGTTTACACCCAGGACAGGTCGGGGATGGCTACACCTTC. The genes are TRBV28 and TRBJ1-2, with 7 bases lining up with TRBD1. Germline CDR1 is MDHEN and CDR2 is SYDVKM. The junction had 12 bases not matched to a gene; V was cut back by 2 bases and J by 6 bases. The CDR3 is 16 amino acids.

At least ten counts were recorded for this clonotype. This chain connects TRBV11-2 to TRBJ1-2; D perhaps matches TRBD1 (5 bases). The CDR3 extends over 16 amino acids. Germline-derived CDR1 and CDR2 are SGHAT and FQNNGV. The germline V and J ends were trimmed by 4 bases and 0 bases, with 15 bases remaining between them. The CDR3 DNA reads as TGTGCCAGCAGCTCCCCCCTGACAGATACTAACTATGGCTACACCTTC. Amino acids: CASSSPLTDTNYGYTF.

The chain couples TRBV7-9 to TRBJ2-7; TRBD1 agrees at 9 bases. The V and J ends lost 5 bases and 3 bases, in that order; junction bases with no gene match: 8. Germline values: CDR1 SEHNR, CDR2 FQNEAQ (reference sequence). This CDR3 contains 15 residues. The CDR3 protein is CASSPGWTGDYEQYF. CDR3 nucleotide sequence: TGTGCCAGCAGCCCTGGATGGACAGGGGACTACGAGCAGTACTTC.